Reported below is one T cell receptor beta chain. The sample originates from a study of CD8+ T cells in alopecia areata. Treatment noted: oral pan-JAK inhibitor, 5-10 mg twice daily. Patients with alopecia areata provided lesional scalp punch biopsies as well as peripheral blood. Extracted from the samples, RNA was reverse transcribed into cDNA to serve as the sequencing template. Assay: immunoSEQ multiplex PCR; the TCRdb copy retains only in-frame clones and omits some. The sample lists 200,000 to 250,000 clones; under 60% were seen once. From germline, CDR1 is SQVTM and CDR2 ANQGSEA. After removal of 6 bases from V and 5 bases from J, the junction contained 7 bases not matched to a gene. CDR3 length: 13 residues.

This chain connects TRBV29-1 to TRBJ1-1; 9 positions match TRBD1. The material sequenced was CD4+ T cells sorted from blood, taken at week 4, from a patient treated with tofacitinib. The receptor comes from a human donor with alopecia areata. CDR3 region: CSVRDRVGTEAFF. CDR3 DNA sequence: TGCAGCGTCCGGGACAGGGTGGGGACTGAAGCTTTCTTT.